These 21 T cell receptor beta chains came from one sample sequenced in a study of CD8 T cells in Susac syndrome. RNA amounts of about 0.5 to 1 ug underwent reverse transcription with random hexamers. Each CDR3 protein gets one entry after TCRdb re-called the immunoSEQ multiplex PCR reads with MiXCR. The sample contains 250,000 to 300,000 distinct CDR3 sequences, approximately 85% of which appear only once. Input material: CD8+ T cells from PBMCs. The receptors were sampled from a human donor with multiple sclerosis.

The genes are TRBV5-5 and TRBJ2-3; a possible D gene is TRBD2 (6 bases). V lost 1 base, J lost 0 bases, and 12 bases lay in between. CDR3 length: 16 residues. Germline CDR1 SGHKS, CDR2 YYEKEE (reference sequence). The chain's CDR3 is CASSLRGTDSTDTQYF. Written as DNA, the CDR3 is TGTGCCAGCAGCTTGCGAGGGACTGATAGCACAGATACGCAGTATTTT.

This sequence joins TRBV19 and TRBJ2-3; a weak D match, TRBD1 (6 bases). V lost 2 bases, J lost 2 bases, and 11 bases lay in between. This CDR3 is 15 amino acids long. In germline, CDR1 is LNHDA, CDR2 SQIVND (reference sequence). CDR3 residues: CASSIFGQLTDTQYF. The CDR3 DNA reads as TGTGCCAGTAGTATATTCGGACAGCTCACAGATACGCAGTATTTT.

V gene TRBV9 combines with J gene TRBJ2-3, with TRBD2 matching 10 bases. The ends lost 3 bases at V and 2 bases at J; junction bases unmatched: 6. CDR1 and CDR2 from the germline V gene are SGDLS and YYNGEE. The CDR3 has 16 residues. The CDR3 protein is CASSDGLAANTDTQYF. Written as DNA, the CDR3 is TGTGCCAGCAGCGACGGACTAGCGGCAAACACAGATACGCAGTATTTT.

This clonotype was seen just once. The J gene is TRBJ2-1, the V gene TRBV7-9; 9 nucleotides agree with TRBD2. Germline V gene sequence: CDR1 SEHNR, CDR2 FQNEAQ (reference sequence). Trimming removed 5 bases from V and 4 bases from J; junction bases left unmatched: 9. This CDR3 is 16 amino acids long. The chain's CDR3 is CASSIGVAGVYNEQFF. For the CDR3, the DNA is TGTGCCAGCAGCATAGGGGTAGCGGGAGTGTACAATGAGCAGTTCTTC.

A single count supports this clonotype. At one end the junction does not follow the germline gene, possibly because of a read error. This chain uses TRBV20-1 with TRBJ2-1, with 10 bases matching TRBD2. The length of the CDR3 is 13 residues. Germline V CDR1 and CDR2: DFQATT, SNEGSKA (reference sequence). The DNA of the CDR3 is TGCAGTTCTAGCGGGAGCCTAGTGGATGAGCAGTTCTTC. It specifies CSSSGSLVDEQFF.

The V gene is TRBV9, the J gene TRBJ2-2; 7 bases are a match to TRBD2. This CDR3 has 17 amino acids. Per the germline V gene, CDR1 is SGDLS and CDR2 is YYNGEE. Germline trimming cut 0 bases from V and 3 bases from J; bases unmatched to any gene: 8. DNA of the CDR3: TGTGCCAGCAGCGTAGACCCCGGGGGGAGTGACACCGGGGAGCTGTTTTTT. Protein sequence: CASSVDPGGSDTGELFF.

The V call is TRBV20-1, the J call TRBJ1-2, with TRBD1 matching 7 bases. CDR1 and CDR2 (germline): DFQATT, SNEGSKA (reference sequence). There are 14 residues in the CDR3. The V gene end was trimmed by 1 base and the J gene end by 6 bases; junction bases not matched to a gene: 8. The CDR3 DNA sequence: TGCAGTGCTAGAGTACCCGGGACAGAGAATGGCTACACCTTC. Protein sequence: CSARVPGTENGYTF.

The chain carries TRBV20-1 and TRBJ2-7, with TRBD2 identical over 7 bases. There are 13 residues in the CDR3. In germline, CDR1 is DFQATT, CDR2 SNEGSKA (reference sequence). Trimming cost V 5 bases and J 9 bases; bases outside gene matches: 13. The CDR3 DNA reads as TGCAGTGCTTATTACCGGGACTACAGAGTGCAGTACTTC. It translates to CSAYYRDYRVQYF.

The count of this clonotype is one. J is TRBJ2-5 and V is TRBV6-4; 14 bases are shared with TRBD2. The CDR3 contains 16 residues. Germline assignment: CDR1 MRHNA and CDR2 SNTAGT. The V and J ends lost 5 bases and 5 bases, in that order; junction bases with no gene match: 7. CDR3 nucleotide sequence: TGTGCCAGCAGTCCCCGACTAGCGGGAGGGCCGGAGACCCAGTACTTC. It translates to CASSPRLAGGPETQYF.

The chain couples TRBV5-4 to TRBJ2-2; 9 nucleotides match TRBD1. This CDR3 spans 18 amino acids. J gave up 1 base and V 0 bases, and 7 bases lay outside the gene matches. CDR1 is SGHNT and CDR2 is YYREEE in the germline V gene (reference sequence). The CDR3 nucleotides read TGTGCCAGCAGCTTGGGGCCACAGGGGGCGGTGAACACCGGGGAGCTGTTTTTT. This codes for CASSLGPQGAVNTGELFF. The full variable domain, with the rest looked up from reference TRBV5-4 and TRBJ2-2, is ETGVTQSPTHLIKTRGQQVTLRCSSQSGHNTVSWYQQALGQGPQFIFQYYREEENGRGNFPPRFSGLQFPNYSSELNVNALELDDSALYLCASSLGPQGAVNTGELFFGEGSRLTVL.

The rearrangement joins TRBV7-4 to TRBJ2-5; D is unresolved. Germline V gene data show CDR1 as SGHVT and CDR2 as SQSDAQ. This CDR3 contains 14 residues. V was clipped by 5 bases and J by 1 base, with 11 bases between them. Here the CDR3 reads CASSLGPSQETQYF. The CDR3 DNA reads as TGTGCCAGCAGCCTAGGACCGAGCCAAGAGACCCAGTACTTC. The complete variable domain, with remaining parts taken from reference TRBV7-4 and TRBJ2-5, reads GAGVSQSPRYKVAKRGRDVALRCDSISGHVTLYWYRQTLGQGSEVLTYSQSDAQRDKSGRPSGRFSAERPERSVSTLKIQRTEQGDSAVYLCASSLGPSQETQYFGPGTRLLVL.

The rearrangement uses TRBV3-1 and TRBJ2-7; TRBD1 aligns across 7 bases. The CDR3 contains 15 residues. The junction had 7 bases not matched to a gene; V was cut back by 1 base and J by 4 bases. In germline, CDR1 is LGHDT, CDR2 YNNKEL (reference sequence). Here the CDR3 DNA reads TGTGCCAGCAGCCAAGTATCAGGGGGATGGTACGAGCAGTACTTC. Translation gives CASSQVSGGWYEQYF.

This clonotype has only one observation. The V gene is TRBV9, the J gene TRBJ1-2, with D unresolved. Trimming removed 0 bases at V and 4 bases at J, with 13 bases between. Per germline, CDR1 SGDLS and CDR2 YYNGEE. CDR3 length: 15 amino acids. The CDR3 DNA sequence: TGTGCCAGCAGCGTAGATCGCGCGGTTGGCTATGGCTACACCTTC. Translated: CASSVDRAVGYGYTF.

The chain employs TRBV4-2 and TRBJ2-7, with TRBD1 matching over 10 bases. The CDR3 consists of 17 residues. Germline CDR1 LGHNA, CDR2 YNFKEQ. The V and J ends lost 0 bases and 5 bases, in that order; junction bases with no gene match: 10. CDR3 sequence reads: CASSQEVWGQGSHEQYF. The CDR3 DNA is TGTGCCAGCAGCCAAGAGGTGTGGGGACAGGGGAGCCACGAGCAGTACTTC.

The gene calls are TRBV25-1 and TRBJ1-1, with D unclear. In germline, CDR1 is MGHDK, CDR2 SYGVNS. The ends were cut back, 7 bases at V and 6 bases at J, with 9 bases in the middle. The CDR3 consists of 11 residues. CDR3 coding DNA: TGTGCCAGCACCAACCCACCTGAAGCTTTCTTT. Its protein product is CASTNPPEAFF.

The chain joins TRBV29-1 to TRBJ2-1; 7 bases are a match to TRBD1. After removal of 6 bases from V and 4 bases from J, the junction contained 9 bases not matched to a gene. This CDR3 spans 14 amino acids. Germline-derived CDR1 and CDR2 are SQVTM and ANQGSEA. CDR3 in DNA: TGCAGCGTGTTGACAGGGTCCCTTTACAATGAGCAGTTCTTC. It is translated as CSVLTGSLYNEQFF.

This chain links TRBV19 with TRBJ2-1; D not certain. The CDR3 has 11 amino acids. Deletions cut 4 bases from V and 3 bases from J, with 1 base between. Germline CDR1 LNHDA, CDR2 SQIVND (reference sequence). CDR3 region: CASSNYNEQFF. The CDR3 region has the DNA TGTGCCAGTAGTAACTACAATGAGCAGTTCTTC.

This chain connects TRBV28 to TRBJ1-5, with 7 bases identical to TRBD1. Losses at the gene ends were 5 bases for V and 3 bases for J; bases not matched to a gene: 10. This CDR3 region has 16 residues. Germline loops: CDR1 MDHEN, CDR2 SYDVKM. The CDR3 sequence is CASSPGPQGYNQPQHF. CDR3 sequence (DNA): TGTGCCAGCAGTCCTGGGCCACAGGGGTACAATCAGCCCCAGCATTTT.

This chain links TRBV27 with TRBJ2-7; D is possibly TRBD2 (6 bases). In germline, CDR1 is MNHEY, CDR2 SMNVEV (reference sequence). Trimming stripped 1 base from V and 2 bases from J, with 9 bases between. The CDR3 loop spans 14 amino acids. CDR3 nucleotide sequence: TGTGCCAGCAGTTTATTGGAGGGGCCCTACGAGCAGTACTTC. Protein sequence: CASSLLEGPYEQYF.

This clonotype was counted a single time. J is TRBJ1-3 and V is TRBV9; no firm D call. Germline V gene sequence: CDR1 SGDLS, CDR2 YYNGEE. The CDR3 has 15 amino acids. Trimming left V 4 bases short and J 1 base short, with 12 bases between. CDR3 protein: CASSSTRSSGNTIYF. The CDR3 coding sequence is TGTGCCAGCAGCTCCACTCGTTCTTCTGGAAACACCATATATTTT. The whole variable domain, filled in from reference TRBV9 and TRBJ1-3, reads DSGVTQTPKHLITATGQRVTLRCSPRSGDLSVYWYQQSLDQGLQFLIQYYNGEERAKGNILERFSAQQFPDLHSELNLSSLELGDSALYFCASSSTRSSGNTIYFGEGSWLTVV.

DNA for the CDR3: TGTGCCATCCTTAGGGGGAATGAGCAGTTCTTC. This sequence encodes CAILRGNEQFF. J is TRBJ2-1 and V is TRBV12-3 or TRBV12-4, with TRBD1 as a possible D gene (6 bases). The germline V and J ends were trimmed by 10 bases and 7 bases, with 11 bases remaining between them. The CDR3 spans 11 residues.